What follows is one T cell receptor (beta chain) and its context. Germline CDR1 reads SGHRS; CDR2 reads YFSETQ. Trimming removed 6 bases at V and 1 base at J, with 10 bases between. CDR3 length equals 13 residues. The data are from a study of blood T cell repertoires in COVID-19. Overall study context: T cells, B-cell-depleted T cells, or PBMCs provided the cDNA or gDNA that served as material.

Clones were read by immunoSEQ multiplex PCR, and TCRdb kept only the in-frame ones, dropping some. The top ten hold over 9.5% of the sample, which has a few hundred thousand clones, around 80% seen once. This chain links TRBV5-1 with TRBJ1-1; possibly TRBD1 for D (5 bases). This sequence originates from a woman aged 80 or over with acute or convalescent COVID-19. The material sequenced was peripheral blood. The DNA for the CDR3 is TGCGCCAGCACCTTACAGGAGAACACTGAAGCTTTCTTT. This translates into CASTLQENTEAFF.